This TCR beta chain is drawn from a study of shared clonotypes between healthy human individuals. On this clone itself: The antigen remains undetermined.

Deep-level assay runs were performed. Original analysis: Sequence data from immunoSEQ were junction-only and lacked quality scores; consequently, filtering differed. Clones were read by immunoSEQ multiplex PCR, and TCRdb kept only the in-frame ones, dropping some. The D gene and trimming were derived from the DNA, and the V and J assignments and clone size from that table. The table has more than 2,000,000 clones, 85% to 95% seen once. Study-wide points: Rarefaction revealed incomplete sorted-subset sequencing despite large depth.

CDR1 is SGHTA and CDR2 is FQGNSA in the germline V gene. The CDR3 contains 15 residues. Trimming pared 1 base from V and 1 base from J, leaving 9 bases between. Sequencing input: naive CD4+ T cells from PBMCs. The sample's subset: CD45RA+ positively selected. The clonotype comes from a young man in good health. Some clones in this sample may be carry-over from other donors' samples. This sequence joins TRBV7-2 and TRBJ2-3; tentatively, D is TRBD2 (6 bases). The CDR3 is CASSLEQRGTDTQYF. The CDR3 bases are TGTGCCAGCAGCTTAGAACAGCGGGGCACAGATACGCAGTATTTT. Variable domain in full (rest from reference TRBV7-2 and TRBJ2-3): GAGVSQSPSNKVTEKGKDVELRCDPISGHTALYWYRQSLGQGLEFLIYFQGNSAPDKSGLPSDRFSAERTGGSVSTLTIQRTQQEDSAVYLCASSLEQRGTDTQYFGPGTRLTVL.